These 21 T cell receptor beta chains were sequenced from one sample in a study of graft-versus-host responses after intestinal transplantation. Measured with immunoSEQ multiplex PCR; TCRdb has only the in-frame clones, and not every one. The top ten hold over 0.095% of the sample, which has approximately 86,000 clones, 91% seen once. Their antigen targets remain unknown. Sequences were derived from unstimulated CD4+ T cells sorted from spleen or lymph node cells, sampled before intestinal transplant. These receptor sequences come from a human donor who received an intestinal transplant.

V usage is TRBV5-1 and J usage is TRBJ2-1, with 10 bases identical to TRBD1. The CDR3 length is 16 residues. With 4 bases clipped from V and 5 bases from J, the junction kept 9 bases outside the gene matches. The germline V gene has CDR1 SGHRS and CDR2 YFSETQ. The CDR3 here is CASSRRQGQGHNEQFF. The CDR3 region has the DNA TGCGCCAGCAGCAGACGACAGGGACAGGGGCACAATGAGCAGTTCTTC.

The chain links TRBV18 to TRBJ2-1, with D perhaps TRBD2 (6 bases). V shed 5 bases and J shed 4 bases, with 9 bases lying between them. Germline CDR1 is KGHSH and CDR2 is LQKENI. The CDR3 sequence is 13 residues long. The CDR3 sequence is CASSGSGYNEQFF. In nucleotides, the CDR3 is TGTGCCAGCTCAGGAAGCGGGTACAATGAGCAGTTCTTC.

The chain uses TRBV6-5 and TRBJ1-2; 7 bases match TRBD1. Trimming removed 7 bases from V and 7 bases from J; junction bases left unmatched: 12. CDR3 length: 14 amino acids. Germline V gives CDR1 MNHEY, CDR2 SVGAGI. CDR3 sequence reads: CASTHKGRGIGYTF. In DNA form, the CDR3 reads TGTGCCAGCACCCACAAGGGCAGGGGGATTGGCTACACCTTC.

The chain combines TRBV10-2 with TRBJ2-3; 8 bases line up with TRBD2. Germline assignment: CDR1 WSHSY and CDR2 SAAADI. J was trimmed by 5 bases and V by 0 bases; bases with no gene match: 10. This CDR3 has 17 residues. CDR3 amino acids: CASSESTPGLVQDTQYF. The CDR3 DNA follows: TGCGCCAGCAGTGAGTCGACACCGGGACTAGTGCAAGATACGCAGTATTTT.

This chain uses TRBV19 with TRBJ1-1; D is possibly TRBD1 (5 bases). The CDR3 consists of 15 residues. Germline values: CDR1 LNHDA, CDR2 SQIVND (reference sequence). Trimming shortened V by 1 base and J by 4 bases, and 13 bases separated the two germline ends. The CDR3, as DNA: TGTGCCAGTAGTATAGTTCCAGGGTCAGGCACTGAAGCTTTCTTT. It translates to CASSIVPGSGTEAFF.

The chain uses TRBV19 and TRBJ2-7; D might be TRBD1 (5 bases). In germline, CDR1 is LNHDA, CDR2 SQIVND (reference sequence). This CDR3 has 12 residues. V lost 10 bases and J 2 bases, leaving 12 bases between the germline ends. CDR3 in amino acids: CAIQAVAYEQYF. The CDR3 nucleotides are TGTGCCATACAGGCCGTGGCCTACGAGCAGTACTTC.

This clone came up once. The chain employs TRBV5-1 and TRBJ2-3; TRBD2 matches 10 bases. The CDR3 is 16 amino acids. Germline V gene sequence: CDR1 SGHRS, CDR2 YFSETQ. J lost 4 bases, V lost 1 base, and 6 bases had no gene match. The CDR3 region is CASSLPSGGASDTQYF. The CDR3 DNA follows: TGCGCCAGCAGCTTGCCCAGCGGGGGGGCATCAGATACGCAGTATTTT.

This rearrangement joins TRBV7-9 to TRBJ1-2; unclear D gene. CDR1 is SEHNR and CDR2 is FQNEAQ in the germline V gene (reference sequence). The CDR3 contains 15 residues. V was cut by 1 base and J by 9 bases, with 18 bases left in between. CDR3: CASSLVLRGMPSYTF. As DNA, the CDR3 is TGTGCCAGCAGCTTAGTATTAAGAGGGATGCCCAGCTACACCTTC.

The chain combines TRBV5-1 with TRBJ1-4; 7 bases are shared with TRBD1. V dropped 0 bases and J dropped 7; count of bases not matched to a gene: 9. The CDR3 contains 16 residues. The germline V gene encodes CDR1 SGHRS and CDR2 YFSETQ. The CDR3 sequence is CASSLAQGVIGEKLFF. The CDR3 coding sequence is TGCGCCAGCAGCTTGGCTCAGGGGGTGATCGGTGAAAAACTGTTTTTT.

V gene TRBV7-9 combines with J gene TRBJ1-2; maybe TRBD1 (6 bases). Germline assignment: CDR1 SEHNR and CDR2 FQNEAQ (reference sequence). V shed 1 base and J shed 6 bases, with 15 bases lying between them. The CDR3 covers 15 residues. The CDR3 protein is CASSLEAGESHGYTF. The DNA of the CDR3 is TGTGCCAGCAGCTTAGAGGCAGGGGAAAGTCATGGCTACACCTTC.

The chain carries TRBV7-2 and TRBJ1-5; 9 bases agree with TRBD1. The CDR3 spans 15 residues. The ends lost 4 bases at V and 2 bases at J; junction bases unmatched: 3. Germline V gene data show CDR1 as SGHTA and CDR2 as FQGNSA. As DNA, the CDR3 is TGTGCCAGCAGCTCCCGGACAGGGGGCAATCAGCCCCAGCATTTT. Amino acid sequence: CASSSRTGGNQPQHF.

The chain employs TRBV19 and TRBJ1-1; D unresolved. Germline CDR1 and CDR2: LNHDA and SQIVND (reference sequence). This CDR3 is built from 14 residues. V lost 4 bases, J lost 2 bases, and 11 bases lay in between. This chain's CDR3 is CASSKRGINTEAFF. The CDR3 coding sequence is TGTGCCAGTAGTAAGAGAGGGATCAACACTGAAGCTTTCTTT.

The V call is TRBV13, the J call TRBJ2-7; TRBD2 is a possible D gene (6 bases). The V gene's germline CDR1 is PRHDT and CDR2 FYEKMQ (reference sequence). CDR3 size: 13 residues. Trimming took off 5 bases at V and 2 bases at J, with 10 bases between the two ends. In nucleotides, the CDR3 is TGTGCCAGCAGCCCTCGACTAGCCTACGAGCAGTACTTC. This encodes CASSPRLAYEQYF.

The V and J genes are TRBV11-2 and TRBJ1-3; 8 nucleotides line up with TRBD1. V lost 5 bases to trimming and J lost 7 bases; unmatched junction nucleotides: 7. The CDR3 spans 14 residues. Germline assignment: CDR1 SGHAT and CDR2 FQNNGV. The CDR3, as DNA: TGTGCCAGCAGCCACAAATACAGGGGGAACACCATATATTTT. The encoded protein is CASSHKYRGNTIYF.

This chain links TRBV10-3 with TRBJ1-6; TRBD1 is a possible D gene (6 bases). The CDR3 sequence is 15 residues long. The ends were cut back, 4 bases at V and 6 bases at J, with 13 bases in the middle. CDR1 and CDR2 from the germline V gene are ENHRY and SYGVKD. DNA for the CDR3: TGTGCCATCAGTGGGACAGTGGCCCCTAATTCACCCCTCCACTTT. Translated: CAISGTVAPNSPLHF.

This chain connects TRBV10-3 to TRBJ2-2; TRBD2 is a possible D gene (5 bases). CDR3 length: 14 residues. CDR1 and CDR2 from the germline V gene are ENHRY and SYGVKD. V dropped 2 bases and J dropped 5 bases, with 9 bases sitting between them. The CDR3 sequence is CAISENPGTGELFF. As DNA, the CDR3 is TGTGCCATCAGTGAGAATCCGGGGACCGGGGAGCTGTTTTTT.

V and J are TRBV6-5 and TRBJ2-1, with D perhaps TRBD1 (5 bases). The CDR3 has 13 residues. V lost 2 bases and J lost 7, with 9 bases in between. Germline values: CDR1 MNHEY, CDR2 SVGAGI. CDR3 DNA sequence: TGTGCCAGCAGTTACCGGTCAGGGAATGAGCAGTTCTTC. This codes for CASSYRSGNEQFF.

The V gene is TRBV7-9, the J gene TRBJ1-6; 9 bases align to TRBD1. The CDR3 is made up of 15 amino acids. Germline-derived CDR1 and CDR2 are SEHNR and FQNEAQ (reference sequence). Trimming removed 1 base from V and 9 bases from J; junction bases left unmatched: 4. CDR3 nucleotides: TGTGCCAGCAGCTTAGGGGACAGGGCAATTTCACCCCTCCACTTT. Its translation: CASSLGDRAISPLHF. Together with reference TRBV7-9 and TRBJ1-6, the CDR3 gives the full variable domain: DTGVSQNPRHKITKRGQNVTFRCDPISEHNRLYWYRQTLGQGPEFLTYFQNEAQLEKSRLLSDRFSAERPKGSFSTLEIQRTEQGDSAMYLCASSLGDRAISPLHFGNGTRLTVT.

The CDR3 nucleotides are TGTGCCAGCACCATCCCCGGGAAATCACCCCTCCACTTT. This gives the protein CASTIPGKSPLHF. The chain has TRBV6-6 and TRBJ1-6, with no clear D. Germline-derived CDR1 and CDR2 are MNHNY and SVGAGI (reference sequence). The CDR3 has 13 residues. The V gene lost 7 bases and the J gene lost 10 bases, with 14 bases spanning the gap.

CDR3: CASSILTSGGIGTDTQYF. The CDR3 DNA is TGTGCCAGTAGTATACTGACTAGCGGGGGTATTGGCACAGATACGCAGTATTTT. The chain employs TRBV19 and TRBJ2-3; 12 positions match TRBD2. The junction had 7 bases not matched to a gene; V was cut back by 2 bases and J by 1 base. The CDR3 contains 18 residues. Germline-derived CDR1 and CDR2 are LNHDA and SQIVND (reference sequence).

This rearrangement joins TRBV15 to TRBJ1-4; TRBD1 matches at 12 bases. The trim removed 3 bases at V and 9 bases at J, leaving 5 bases unmatched. The CDR3 is made up of 15 amino acids. Germline CDR1 LNHNV, CDR2 YYDKDF (reference sequence). The DNA for the CDR3 is TGTGCCACCAGCAGGGGACAGGGGGCAAGTAAAAAACTGTTTTTT. Its translation: CATSRGQGASKKLFF.